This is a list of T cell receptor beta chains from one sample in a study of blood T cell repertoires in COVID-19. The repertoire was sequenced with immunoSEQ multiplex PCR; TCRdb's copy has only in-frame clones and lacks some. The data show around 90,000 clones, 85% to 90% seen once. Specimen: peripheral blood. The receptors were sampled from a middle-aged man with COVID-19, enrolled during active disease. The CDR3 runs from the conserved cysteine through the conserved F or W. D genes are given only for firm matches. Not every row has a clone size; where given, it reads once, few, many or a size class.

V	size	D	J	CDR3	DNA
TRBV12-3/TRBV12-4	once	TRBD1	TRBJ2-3	CASRLRGPDTQYF	TGTGCCAGCAGACTTAGGGGGCCAGATACGCAGTATTTT
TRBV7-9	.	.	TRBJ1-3	CATTKSGTSGNTIYF	TGTGCCACAACTAAGTCGGGAACCTCTGGAAACACCATATATTTT
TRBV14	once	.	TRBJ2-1	CASPPDRQNINEQFF	TGTGCCAGCCCCCCTGACAGGCAAAACATCAATGAGCAGTTCTTC
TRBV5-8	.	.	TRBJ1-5	CASSLVGVLNQPQHF	TGTGCCAGCAGCCTTGTCGGGGTTCTTAATCAGCCCCAGCATTTT
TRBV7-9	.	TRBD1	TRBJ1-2	CASSAKQGALSGYTF	TGTGCCAGCAGCGCTAAGCAGGGGGCCTTAAGTGGCTACACCTTC
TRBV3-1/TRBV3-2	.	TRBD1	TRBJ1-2	CASSQPRTGPDGGYTF	TGTGCCAGCAGCCAACCTAGGACAGGACCCGACGGGGGCTACACCTTC
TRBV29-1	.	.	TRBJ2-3	CSVDLGTDTQYF	TGCAGCGTTGACCTCGGCACAGATACGCAGTATTTT
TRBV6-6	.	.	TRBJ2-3	CASSYVSPGTDTQYF	TGTGCCAGCAGTTACGTTTCTCCAGGAACAGATACGCAGTATTTT
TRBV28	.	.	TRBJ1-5	CASIHGAANQPQHF	TGTGCCAGCATCCACGGAGCGGCAAATCAGCCCCAGCATTTT
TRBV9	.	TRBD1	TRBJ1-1	CASSAEATGGYTEAFF	TGTGCCAGCAGCGCGGAAGCCACAGGGGGATATACTGAAGCTTTCTTT
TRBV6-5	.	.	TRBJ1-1	CASSYSGGLRQKAFF	TGTGCCAGCAGTTACTCTGGTGGGCTCCGGCAAAAAGCTTTCTTT
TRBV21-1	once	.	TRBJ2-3	CASRLARTGCADTQYF	TGTGCCAGCCGTCTAGCCCGGACAGGGTGTGCAGATACGCAGTATTTT
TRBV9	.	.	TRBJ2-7	CASSKEGKFYEQYF	TGTGCCAGCTCGAAGGAGGGGAAATTCTACGAGCAGTACTTC
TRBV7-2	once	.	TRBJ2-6	CASSPTPVLTF	TGTGCCAGCAGCCCTACCCCCGTCCTGACTTTC
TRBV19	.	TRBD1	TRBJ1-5	CASSWRGQNNQPQHF	TGTGCCAGTAGTTGGAGGGGACAGAATAATCAGCCCCAGCATTTT
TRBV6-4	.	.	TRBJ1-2	CASSQTAGLAYGYTF	TGTGCCAGCAGTCAAACCGCTGGACTAGCCTATGGCTACACCTTC
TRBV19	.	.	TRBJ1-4	CASSISGQSYEKLFF	TGTGCCAGTAGTATTTCTGGACAGAGTTATGAAAAACTGTTTTTT
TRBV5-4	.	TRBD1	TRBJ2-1	CASSSGQGSYNEQFF	TGTGCCAGCAGCTCAGGACAGGGCTCCTACAATGAGCAGTTCTTC
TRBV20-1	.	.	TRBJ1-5	CSASRGGSGNQPQHF	TGCAGTGCTAGTAGGGGGGGTTCCGGCAATCAGCCCCAGCATTTT
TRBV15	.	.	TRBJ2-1	CATSRLTDNEQFF	TGTGCCACCAGCCGACTGACAGACAATGAGCAGTTCTTC
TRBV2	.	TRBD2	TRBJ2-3	CASSAASGGAFLDTQYF	TGTGCCAGCAGTGCTGCTAGCGGGGGGGCATTTTTAGATACGCAGTATTTT
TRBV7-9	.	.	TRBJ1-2	CASNSRGQVYGYTF	TGTGCCAGCAACTCCAGGGGTCAAGTCTATGGCTACACCTTC